This is a list of T cell receptor beta chains from one sample in a study of blood T cell repertoires in COVID-19. The repertoire was sequenced with immunoSEQ multiplex PCR; TCRdb's copy has only in-frame clones and lacks some. The sample lists 150,000 to 200,000 clones; less than 80% were seen once. The sequenced sample consisted of peripheral blood. Source of these receptors: a man between 50 and 59 years old who had recovered from COVID-19. Both conserved end residues are part of each CDR3. D genes are given only for firm matches. Part of the rows lack a size; the others show once, few, many or a class for expanded clones.

J gene | D gene | clone size | V gene | CDR3 DNA | CDR3 protein
TRBJ1-5 | . | . | TRBV19 | TGTGCCAGTCGCACCCTCTATGATAGCAATCAGCCCCAGCATTTT | CASRTLYDSNQPQHF
TRBJ2-5 | TRBD2 | . | TRBV19 | TGTGCCAGTACCGAGACTAGCGGGAGTGCGGGTGAGACCCAGTACTTC | CASTETSGSAGETQYF
TRBJ2-1 | . | . | TRBV19 | TGTGCCAGTAGTATAGGACTGTCCTACAATGAGCAGTTCTTC | CASSIGLSYNEQFF
TRBJ2-7 | TRBD1 | once | TRBV19 | TGTGCCAGTAGTTCCCAGGGGGCCCCCGAAGGTTACGAGCAGTACTTC | CASSSQGAPEGYEQYF
TRBJ2-4 | . | . | TRBV7-3 | TGTGCCAGCAGCTTAAACGGAGAAGCCAAAAACATTCAGTACTTC | CASSLNGEAKNIQYF
TRBJ2-3 | TRBD2 | . | TRBV18 | TGTGCCAGCTCACCAAGGACGTTAGCGGGAGATAAACTCGGGAGAGATACGCAGTATTTT | CASSPRTLAGDKLGRDTQYF
TRBJ1-1 | . | . | TRBV18 | TGTGCCAGCTCACCGCGACAGAGGAACACTGAAGCTTTCTTT | CASSPRQRNTEAFF
TRBJ2-3 | . | . | TRBV7-3 | TGTGCCAGCAGCTTTAGTCCCACAGATACGCAGTATTTT | CASSFSPTDTQYF
TRBJ2-3 | TRBD2 | . | TRBV5-4 | TGTGCCAGCAGCTCCAGCGGGGGAAGCCTCACAGATACGCAGTATTTT | CASSSSGGSLTDTQYF
TRBJ1-3 | . | . | TRBV7-2 | TGTGCCAGCAGCTTAGGAGGGATCGTTGGAAACACCATATATTTT | CASSLGGIVGNTIYF
TRBJ2-1 | TRBD1 | . | TRBV10-1 | TGCGCCAGCAGTGATTACAGGGGTGGCAATGAGCAGTTCTTC | CASSDYRGGNEQFF
TRBJ1-2 | TRBD1 | . | TRBV10-3 | TGTGCCATCAGCCGGACAGGTAAGGGGCTTAACTATGGCTACACCTTC | CAISRTGKGLNYGYTF
TRBJ2-3 | . | . | TRBV7-3 | TGTGCCAGCAGCCCTGAGGCGGGCCGCACAGATACGCAGTATTTT | CASSPEAGRTDTQYF
TRBJ2-1 | TRBD2 | . | TRBV24-1 | TGTGCCACCAGTGATTCGGGCCTAGCGGGAGGTAATGAGCAGTTCTTC | CATSDSGLAGGNEQFF
TRBJ1-1 | TRBD1 | . | TRBV19 | TGTGCCAGTAGTATCGATGGACAGGCTATGAACACTGAAGCTTTCTTT | CASSIDGQAMNTEAFF
TRBJ2-7 | . | . | TRBV6-5 | TGTGCCAGCGCGGGGGACATAAACTACGAGCAGTACTTC | CASAGDINYEQYF
TRBJ2-5 | . | . | TRBV24-1 | TGTGCCACCAGTGCCCCAGGGAGGGAGACCCAGTACTTC | CATSAPGRETQYF
TRBJ1-1 | . | few | TRBV10-3 | TGTGCCATCAGTAGGTCAGGGAACACTGAAGCTTTCTTT | CAISRSGNTEAFF